Described below is a single T cell receptor (beta chain) sequence and its context. The antigen is undetermined. This sample is part of a study of CD8 T cells in ankylosing spondylitis. Study-wide points: A motif in TCR beta, a set of eight or nine highly homologous variants, appeared characteristic of ankylosing spondylitis blood. Disease-linked clones bore a CD8+ phenotype, appearing relatively rarely in peripheral blood.

CDR3 size: 16 residues. The ends were cut back, 0 bases at V and 4 bases at J, with 13 bases in the middle. Germline V gene data show CDR1 as SGHRS and CDR2 as YFSETQ. From the 5' RACE reads, TCRdb called clonotypes with MiXCR, one entry per CDR3 protein. The sample has about 450,000 distinct CDR3 sequences, around 26% seen once; the top ten hold roughly 0.9%. What was sequenced was blood, either unsorted or a sorted T cell fraction (not recorded which). The TCR was taken from a male donor with ankylosing spondylitis. This chain connects TRBV5-1 to TRBJ2-2; D is perhaps TRBD2 (6 bases). The CDR3 nucleotides are TGCGCCAGCAGCTTGGGACTAGATTTCCTCACCGGGGAGCTGTTTTTT. Translating it yields CASSLGLDFLTGELFF.